Below are 17 T cell receptor beta chains sequenced from a single sample in a study of cytomegalovirus exposure and HLA in healthy donors. The PCR was carried out with 60 Vbeta primers and 13 Jbeta primers. TCRdb keeps only in-frame clones here, not all; method: immunoSEQ multiplex PCR. The data contain 100,000 to 150,000 clones, approximately 78% of them singletons. The sequenced sample consisted of PBMCs. The receptors shown here come from a woman between 50 and 59 years old in good health and CMV-seropositive.

This clone has a handful of counts. The rearrangement uses TRBV21-1 and TRBJ2-7; the table assigns TRBD1, which was not confirmed against the DNA. TRBV21-1 is a pseudogene segment. This CDR3 is 19 amino acids long. CDR3 nucleotides: TGTGCCAGCAGCACCCCTTCTCCTCCTCCGGGACAGGGTCGCTACGAGCAGTACTTC. Translated: CASSTPSPPPGQGRYEQYF.

The chain is built from TRBV6-1 and TRBJ1-3; D uncertain. Trimming took off 4 bases at V and 0 bases at J, with 25 bases between the two ends. CDR1 is MNHNS, CDR2 SASEGT, per germline. This CDR3 has 20 amino acids. CDR3 sequence (DNA): TGTGCCAGCAGTGCCTGGACTCCGAAGCGTCCCTTTGTCTCTGGAAACACCATATATTTT. This translates into CASSAWTPKRPFVSGNTIYF.

This clone came up once. Written as DNA, the CDR3 is TGTGCCAGCAGCTTAGGGTGGCAGGGATATAGCAATCAGCCCCAGCATTTT. Translated, it gives CASSLGWQGYSNQPQHF. The V gene is TRBV7-8, the J gene TRBJ1-5; TRBD1 is a possible D gene (5 bases). Per germline, CDR1 SGHVS and CDR2 FQNEAQ. Trimming stripped 1 base from V and 0 bases from J, with 13 bases between. This CDR3 is built from 17 residues.

The chain uses TRBV12-5 and TRBJ2-1; perhaps TRBD1 as D (6 bases). V shed 6 bases and J shed 5 bases, with 14 bases lying between them. CDR1 and CDR2 from the germline V gene are LGHNT and FRNRAP. The CDR3 is 14 amino acids. The CDR3 sequence is CASGSLDRNNEQFF. The CDR3 DNA reads TGTGCTAGTGGGTCCCTCGACAGGAACAATGAGCAGTTCTTC.

This clone was counted a single time. The J gene is TRBJ1-1, the V gene TRBV5-4, with 7 positions matching TRBD1. The CDR3 spans 15 residues. Per germline, CDR1 SGHNT and CDR2 YYREEE (reference sequence). V was clipped by 4 bases and J by 5 bases; unmatched bases: 11. The CDR3 coding sequence is TGTGCCAGCAGCCCTCCTTCGACAGGGAAGACTGAAGCTTTCTTT. Its translation is CASSPPSTGKTEAFF.

This chain's CDR3 is CASSRTGANTEAFF. The CDR3 DNA sequence: TGTGCCAGCTCCCGAACAGGGGCGAACACTGAAGCTTTCTTT. The chain joins TRBV18 to TRBJ1-1, with 7 bases that match TRBD1. CDR1 KGHSH and CDR2 LQKENI come from the germline V gene. The CDR3 covers 14 residues. The ends lost 6 bases at V and 1 base at J; junction bases unmatched: 5.

The J gene is TRBJ2-3, the V gene TRBV14, with TRBD2 matching over 12 bases. The junction had 5 bases not matched to a gene; V was cut back by 7 bases and J by 6 bases. This CDR3 contains 14 residues. Germline CDR1 reads SGHDN; CDR2 reads FVKESK. CDR3 loop: CASTRTSGTDTQYF. The CDR3 DNA reads TGTGCCAGCACCCGGACTAGCGGGACCGATACGCAGTATTTT.

The V gene is TRBV5-5, the J gene TRBJ1-1; the match to TRBD1 covers 7 bases. Germline V lookup: CDR1 SGHKS, CDR2 YYEKEE (reference sequence). V dropped 4 bases and J dropped 5; count of bases not matched to a gene: 17. CDR3 size: 17 residues. The chain's CDR3 is CASSRQGLDDPRTEAFF. The CDR3 DNA follows: TGTGCCAGCAGCCGACAGGGTCTCGATGATCCCAGGACTGAAGCTTTCTTT.

The chain uses TRBV2 and TRBJ2-1, with 9 bases identical to TRBD2. The CDR3 sequence is 15 residues long. Looked up from germline, CDR1 is SNHLY and CDR2 is FYNNEI. V was pared by 9 bases and J by 7 bases, with 13 bases of the junction left unmatched. In DNA, the CDR3 is TGTGCCAGATCCGACCCGGGACTAGCTCTGAATGAGCAGTTCTTC. Protein: CARSDPGLALNEQFF.

J is TRBJ1-2 and V is TRBV5-1; D is possibly TRBD1 (6 bases). CDR3 size: 13 residues. CDR1 and CDR2 (germline): SGHRS, YFSETQ. V shed 1 base and J shed 8 bases, with 12 bases lying between them. CDR3: CASSLPAGVGYTF. As DNA, the CDR3 is TGCGCCAGCAGCTTGCCAGCAGGGGTCGGCTACACCTTC.

The genes are TRBV10-1 and TRBJ2-3; 8 nucleotides agree with TRBD2. J was trimmed by 3 bases and V by 4 bases; bases with no gene match: 6. This CDR3 is built from 15 residues. Germline CDR1 is WNHNN and CDR2 is SYGVQD (reference sequence). In DNA, the CDR3 is TGCGCCAGCAGTGGATCATTAGCGGGAACAGATACGCAGTATTTT. It translates to CASSGSLAGTDTQYF.

This clone was counted a few times. This sequence joins TRBV7-9 and TRBJ1-1, with 7 bases matching TRBD1. Germline trimming cut 1 base from V and 10 bases from J; bases unmatched to any gene: 15. Germline CDR1 SEHNR, CDR2 FQNEAQ (reference sequence). The CDR3 runs 16 residues. Here the CDR3 reads CASSLVSGTVGFAAFF. The CDR3 DNA reads as TGTGCCAGCAGCTTAGTTTCCGGGACAGTGGGTTTCGCAGCTTTCTTT.

The chain employs TRBV5-1 and TRBJ2-3; 7 bases line up with TRBD2. The CDR3 is made up of 17 amino acids. V trimming: 0 bases; J trimming: 4 bases; junction bases outside the gene matches: 11. Germline-derived CDR1 and CDR2 are SGHRS and YFSETQ. The CDR3 bases are TGCGCCAGCAGCTTGGGACTGGGCGGGAGTATCCCAGATACGCAGTATTTT. Translating it yields CASSLGLGGSIPDTQYF.

This chain links TRBV21-1 with TRBJ1-1. TRBV21-1 is reported as a pseudogene. This CDR3 comprises 12 residues. CDR3 coding DNA: TGTGCCAGCAGCAAAACGGGAACTGAAGCTTTCTTT. Amino acids: CASSKTGTEAFF.

In its sample, this clone was seen a few times. J is TRBJ1-5 and V is TRBV21-1; no check of the table's D call, TRBD1, against the DNA was made. TRBV21-1 is listed as a pseudogene. The CDR3 covers 17 residues. CDR3 nucleotides: TGTGCCAGCAGCAAAGATGTAGTGGGCAGACCCAATCAGCCCCAGCATTTT. Translation: CASSKDVVGRPNQPQHF.

The rearrangement links TRBV5-4 to TRBJ2-6, with D perhaps TRBD1 (5 bases). Germline V gene lookup returns CDR1 SGHNT and CDR2 YYREEE (reference sequence). Trimming removed 2 bases at V and 2 bases at J, with 11 bases between. The CDR3 has 16 amino acids. CDR3 region: CASSFGSRAGANVLTF. The CDR3 nucleotides read TGTGCCAGCAGCTTTGGATCCAGGGCTGGGGCCAACGTCCTGACTTTC.

The chain carries TRBV7-8 and TRBJ1-5; D gene ambiguous. The CDR3 has 17 residues. Between the trimmed V and J ends, which lost 5 bases and 2 bases, there was a span of 19 bases. Germline V gene sequence: CDR1 SGHVS, CDR2 FQNEAQ. CDR3 DNA sequence: TGTGCCAGCAGCGCCAATCGAGCTTCTACCCGCAATCAGCCCCAGCATTTT. Translated, it gives CASSANRASTRNQPQHF.